Presented here are 14 T cell receptor beta chains from one specimen sequenced in a study of shared clonotypes between healthy human individuals. Clones were read by immunoSEQ multiplex PCR, and TCRdb kept only the in-frame ones, dropping some. The table lists roughly 660,000 clones, 90% of them singletons, with 34% in the top ten. Sequenced sample: memory CD8+ T cells from PBMCs. Subset of the sample: CD45RO+ cells pooled with CCR7-negative TemRA cells. The origin of the receptors is a man aged 18 to 30 in good health. Some clones in this sample may be carry-over from other donors' samples.

V usage is TRBV5-6 and J usage is TRBJ2-1, with TRBD1 matching over 8 bases. Germline-derived CDR1 and CDR2 are SGHDT and YYEEEE. The trim removed 7 bases at V and 10 bases at J, leaving 13 bases unmatched. The CDR3 contains 14 residues. This CDR3 is CASVSSGTGPEQFF. DNA of the CDR3: TGTGCCAGCGTAAGCTCGGGGACAGGACCGGAGCAGTTCTTC.

The chain links TRBV27 to TRBJ1-4, with 10 bases lining up with TRBD1. V lost 3 bases and J lost 12; bases outside the gene matches: 10. Germline lookup yields CDR1 MNHEY and CDR2 SMNVEV (reference sequence). The length of the CDR3 is 15 residues. The CDR3 here is CASSFSGTGVMQLFF. CDR3 DNA sequence: TGTGCCAGCAGTTTTTCAGGGACAGGGGTCATGCAACTGTTTTTT.

The chain carries TRBV4-3 and TRBJ2-7; D is possibly TRBD1 or TRBD2 (5 bases each). Trimming stripped 0 bases from V and 0 bases from J, with 21 bases between. In germline, CDR1 is LGHNA, CDR2 YSLEER. This CDR3 region has 19 residues. The CDR3 loop is CASSQEWTIGAGSSYEQYF. The CDR3 DNA reads TGCGCCAGCAGCCAAGAATGGACGATAGGGGCGGGTAGCTCCTACGAGCAGTACTTC.

This chain uses TRBV27 with TRBJ1-2; a possible D gene is TRBD1 (5 bases). Germline CDR1 MNHEY, CDR2 SMNVEV (reference sequence). Between the trimmed V and J ends, which lost 5 bases and 4 bases, there was a span of 20 bases. The CDR3 totals 16 residues. In DNA form, the CDR3 reads TGTGCCAGCAGTCTACGGGTCTTCGGGGGGACCTATGGCTACACCTTC. It is translated as CASSLRVFGGTYGYTF.

About this clone itself: Other DNA sequences in the same sample also yield this CDR3. The chain carries TRBV4-2 and TRBJ2-2; D is uncertain. V was cut by 0 bases and J by 0 bases, with 8 bases left in between. Germline assignment: CDR1 LGHNA and CDR2 YNFKEQ. The CDR3 consists of 16 residues. CDR3 residues: CASSQDRVANTGELFF. DNA of the CDR3: TGTGCCAGCAGCCAAGACAGAGTCGCGAACACCGGGGAGCTGTTTTTT.

The chain has TRBV7-2 and TRBJ1-2; the D is unclear. Germline V gives CDR1 SGHTA, CDR2 FQGNSA. The germline V and J ends were trimmed by 6 bases and 6 bases, with 11 bases remaining between them. This CDR3 comprises 12 residues. In DNA form, the CDR3 reads TGTGCCAGCAGTTTCTTGGGGAATGGCTACACCTTC. Translating gives CASSFLGNGYTF.

The chain uses TRBV7-9 and TRBJ2-7, with D perhaps TRBD2 (5 bases). Germline V gene data show CDR1 as SEHNR and CDR2 as FQNEAQ (reference sequence). Trimming took off 0 bases at V and 2 bases at J, with 8 bases between the two ends. This CDR3 has 14 amino acids. CDR3 in amino acids: CASSLAAGPYEQYF. The CDR3 coding sequence is TGTGCCAGCAGCTTAGCCGCGGGCCCCTACGAGCAGTACTTC.

In its sample, this clone was seen once. The chain carries TRBV5-1 and TRBJ2-2, with D possibly matching TRBD1 (7 bases). In germline, CDR1 is SGHRS, CDR2 YFSETQ. The germline V and J ends were trimmed by 4 bases and 1 base, with 11 bases remaining between them. The CDR3 loop spans 15 amino acids. The CDR3 here is CASSGGTENTGELFF. CDR3 DNA sequence: TGCGCCAGCAGCGGCGGGACAGAGAACACCGGGGAGCTGTTTTTT.

This clone was seen a few times. The chain joins TRBV10-3 to TRBJ1-1; D is ambiguous. The CDR3 sequence is 12 residues long. Trimming removed 2 bases from V and 11 bases from J, with 12 bases in between. CDR1 ENHRY and CDR2 SYGVKD come from the germline V gene. The CDR3 sequence: CAISEKETGAFF. The CDR3, as DNA: TGTGCCATCAGTGAGAAGGAGACGGGTGCTTTCTTT.

The V gene is TRBV21-1, the J gene TRBJ2-7; the D call in the table, TRBD1, was not verified against the DNA. TRBV21-1 corresponds to a pseudogene. The CDR3 is 16 residues long. Written as DNA, the CDR3 is TGTGCCAGCAGCACATGTTTGGGTTCAGGCTCCTACGAGCAGTACTTC. It translates to CASSTCLGSGSYEQYF.

This chain links TRBV27 with TRBJ2-1; 8 bases are shared with TRBD2. V lost 3 bases and J lost 6; bases outside the gene matches: 1. Germline loops: CDR1 MNHEY, CDR2 SMNVEV (reference sequence). This CDR3 region has 13 residues. The CDR3 coding sequence is TGTGCCAGCAGTTTGGGACTAGTCAATGAGCAGTTCTTC. Translating gives CASSLGLVNEQFF.

This chain joins TRBV29-1 and TRBJ1-1, with a tentative D call TRBD1 (5 bases). CDR1 and CDR2 (germline): SQVTM, ANQGSEA. This CDR3 spans 11 amino acids. The ends were cut back, 2 bases at V and 4 bases at J, with 5 bases in the middle. The CDR3 protein is CSVEQGTEAFF. The DNA of the CDR3 is TGCAGCGTTGAACAGGGCACTGAAGCTTTCTTT. Based on the CDR3 plus reference TRBV29-1 and TRBJ1-1, the full variable domain is SAVISQKPSRDICQRGTSLTIQCQVDSQVTMMFWYRQQPGQSLTLIATANQGSEATYESGFVIDKFPISRPNLTFSTLTVSNMSPEDSSIYLCSVEQGTEAFFGQGTRLTVV.

V and J are TRBV18 and TRBJ1-2; D unclear. The germline V gene encodes CDR1 KGHSH and CDR2 LQKENI. The CDR3 is made up of 15 amino acids. Trimming pared 4 bases from V and 0 bases from J, leaving 12 bases between. Here the CDR3 DNA reads TGTGCCAGCTCACTAATGGACGGCCCTAACTATGGCTACACCTTC. It specifies CASSLMDGPNYGYTF.

The V gene is TRBV7-9, the J gene TRBJ1-2, with a possible D match to TRBD1 (5 bases). The length of the CDR3 is 19 residues. V was clipped by 1 base and J by 2 bases, with 23 bases between them. CDR1 and CDR2 from the germline V gene are SEHNR and FQNEAQ (reference sequence). As DNA, the CDR3 is TGTGCCAGCAGCTTAGTGGGTCCGGGACGACCTGGGGCAAACTATGGCTACACCTTC. It translates to CASSLVGPGRPGANYGYTF.